The 22 T cell receptor beta chains reported below all come from one sample, sequenced in a study of blood T cell repertoires in COVID-19. TCRdb keeps only in-frame clones here, not all; method: immunoSEQ multiplex PCR. The repertoire has about 58,000 clones, approximately 89% of them found once; the top ten carry about 13%. The sample taken for sequencing was peripheral blood. Every receptor here comes from a woman in her sixties with active COVID-19.

This chain joins TRBV4-2 and TRBJ1-5, with a possible D match to TRBD1 (5 bases). The CDR3 consists of 17 residues. V was cut by 0 bases and J by 0 bases, with 12 bases left in between. Looked up from germline, CDR1 is LGHNA and CDR2 is YNFKEQ. In nucleotides, the CDR3 is TGTGCCAGCAGCCAAGAGATCCCACAGGTTAGCAATCAGCCCCAGCATTTT. Translation gives CASSQEIPQVSNQPQHF.

The rearrangement uses TRBV27 and TRBJ2-2; 11 bases line up with TRBD2. This CDR3 spans 16 amino acids. With 7 bases clipped from V and 4 bases from J, the junction kept 8 bases outside the gene matches. Germline CDR1 reads MNHEY; CDR2 reads SMNVEV (reference sequence). CDR3 nucleotide sequence: TGTGCCAGCACGGCTAGCGGGGGGTTGATCACCGGGGAGCTGTTTTTT. This encodes CASTASGGLITGELFF.

V and J are TRBV24-1 and TRBJ2-1; D possibly corresponds to TRBD2 (5 bases). The length of the CDR3 is 12 residues. V lost 7 bases to trimming and J lost 7 bases, with 10 bases between them. Germline CDR1 KGHDR, CDR2 SFDVKD. In nucleotides, the CDR3 is TGTGCCACCAGCGAGGGTGGGAATGAGCAGTTCTTC. Translation gives CATSEGGNEQFF.

This clone has just one count. J is TRBJ2-2 and V is TRBV11-3, with 10 bases lining up with TRBD1. The ends lost 4 bases at V and 6 bases at J; junction bases unmatched: 8. The germline gives CDR1 SGHNT, CDR2 YENEEA. The CDR3 has 16 residues. The CDR3 region has the DNA TGTGCCAGCAGCTCCGGACAGGGGGTGGGTCCCGGGGAGCTGTTTTTT. It translates to CASSSGQGVGPGELFF.

V and J are TRBV19 and TRBJ2-1; D possibly corresponds to TRBD2 (6 bases). The CDR3 sequence is 14 residues long. Germline CDR1 reads LNHDA; CDR2 reads SQIVND (reference sequence). The V end lost 5 bases, the J end lost 9 bases, and 17 bases lay between the germline ends. The CDR3 is CASSLGTSGGEQFF. Written as DNA, the CDR3 is TGTGCCAGTAGTCTCGGGACTTCGGGTGGTGAGCAGTTCTTC.

The chain couples TRBV6-5 to TRBJ2-3; 7 bases agree with TRBD1. Germline-derived CDR1 and CDR2 are MNHEY and SVGAGI. V lost 8 bases, J lost 0 bases, and 2 bases stayed unmatched. This CDR3 has 13 residues. The CDR3 sequence is CASETGSTDTQYF. In nucleotides, the CDR3 is TGTGCCAGCGAGACAGGGAGCACAGATACGCAGTATTTT.

V gene TRBV3-1 (or the pseudogene TRBV3-2) combines with J gene TRBJ2-2, with a tentative D call TRBD1 (5 bases). From germline, CDR1 is LGHDT and CDR2 YNNKEL (reference sequence). Trimming removed 4 bases at V and 4 bases at J, with 13 bases between. The CDR3 sequence is 15 residues long. CDR3 amino acids: CASSPGFSGTGELFF. The CDR3 DNA is TGTGCCAGCAGCCCAGGGTTTTCGGGCACCGGGGAGCTGTTTTTT.

This chain joins TRBV18 and TRBJ2-7, with 7 positions matching TRBD2. The CDR3 length is 16 residues. Looked up from germline, CDR1 is KGHSH and CDR2 is LQKENI. V lost 0 bases to trimming and J lost 2 bases; unmatched junction nucleotides: 7. CDR3 nucleotide sequence: TGTGCCAGCTCACCACCTTCCAGCGGGGTAACCTACGAGCAGTACTTC. Amino acid sequence: CASSPPSSGVTYEQYF.

The V gene is TRBV6-5, the J gene TRBJ1-5, with 7 bases matching TRBD1. CDR3 length: 13 amino acids. J was trimmed by 6 bases and V by 7 bases; bases with no gene match: 6. The germline V gene encodes CDR1 MNHEY and CDR2 SVGAGI. The CDR3 coding sequence is TGTGCCAGCATAGGGCAGGGGGGTCAGCCCCAGCATTTT. It encodes CASIGQGGQPQHF.

The genes are TRBV25-1 and TRBJ2-3; 13 bases align to TRBD2. The CDR3 is 16 residues long. V was pared by 3 bases and J by 6 bases, with 6 bases of the junction left unmatched. Per the germline V gene, CDR1 is MGHDK and CDR2 is SYGVNS. CDR3 sequence: CASSEGLAGRSDTQYF. The DNA for the CDR3 is TGTGCCAGCAGTGAGGGACTAGCGGGGAGGTCGGATACGCAGTATTTT.

This clone came up once. This chain joins TRBV5-4 and TRBJ2-4; D gene uncertain. V lost 1 base and J 3 bases, leaving 14 bases between the germline ends. The CDR3 has 16 residues. From germline, CDR1 is SGHNT and CDR2 YYREEE (reference sequence). The CDR3 coding sequence is TGTGCCAGCAGCTTGCCGCTGGGCCCAGGCAAAAACATTCAGTACTTC. Translation: CASSLPLGPGKNIQYF. Full variable domain (missing parts from reference TRBV5-4 and TRBJ2-4): ETGVTQSPTHLIKTRGQQVTLRCSSQSGHNTVSWYQQALGQGPQFIFQYYREEENGRGNFPPRFSGLQFPNYSSELNVNALELDDSALYLCASSLPLGPGKNIQYFGAGTRLSVL.

J is TRBJ1-5 and V is TRBV5-1; 8 bases are shared with TRBD1. This CDR3 contains 15 residues. CDR1 and CDR2 (germline): SGHRS, YFSETQ. Trimming cost V 2 bases and J 5 bases; bases outside gene matches: 6. CDR3 in amino acids: CASSFQGARDQPQHF. CDR3 bases: TGCGCCAGCAGCTTTCAGGGGGCGCGAGATCAGCCCCAGCATTTT.

The rearrangement links TRBV11-2 to TRBJ1-2; 7 nucleotides line up with TRBD1. Trimming removed 0 bases from V and 6 bases from J; junction bases left unmatched: 7. The CDR3 spans 15 residues. Germline values: CDR1 SGHAT, CDR2 FQNNGV. For the CDR3, the DNA is TGTGCCAGCAGCTTAGATAGGGCAGGGGGTGATGGCTACACCTTC. Translation gives CASSLDRAGGDGYTF.

This chain connects TRBV19 to TRBJ2-7, with a weak D call TRBD2 (6 bases). Germline V gene sequence: CDR1 LNHDA, CDR2 SQIVND (reference sequence). CDR3 length: 15 amino acids. V was shortened by 1 base and J by 2 bases, with 12 bases between the two germline ends. The CDR3 spells CASSIGSGSPYEQYF. The DNA of the CDR3 is TGTGCCAGTAGTATAGGAAGCGGGTCCCCCTACGAGCAGTACTTC.

The chain uses TRBV6-6 and TRBJ1-3; no firm D call. Trimming stripped 0 bases from V and 4 bases from J, with 10 bases between. Germline CDR1 MNHNY, CDR2 SVGAGI (reference sequence). The CDR3 has 15 amino acids. The CDR3 is CASSYSTGIGNTIYF. CDR3 bases: TGTGCCAGCAGTTACTCGACGGGGATCGGAAACACCATATATTTT.

Concerning this clone: This sample also contains other DNA sequences that code for the same CDR3. The chain is built from TRBV5-1 and TRBJ2-2; no clear D. CDR3 size: 13 residues. Trimming removed 0 bases at V and 4 bases at J, with 4 bases between. Germline lookup yields CDR1 SGHRS and CDR2 YFSETQ. This CDR3 reads CASSLDSTGELFF. The CDR3 nucleotides read TGCGCCAGCAGCTTGGATAGCACCGGGGAGCTGTTTTTT.

This clone showed up just a few times. Other DNA sequences in the sample encode the same CDR3. The chain carries TRBV4-3 and TRBJ1-5; a possible D gene is TRBD1 (6 bases). V lost 0 bases to trimming and J lost 6 bases, with 12 bases between them. The germline V gene encodes CDR1 LGHNA and CDR2 YSLEER. The CDR3 length is 15 residues. The CDR3, as DNA: TGCGCCAGCAGCCAAGAAGGGGGGGGCGGTCAGCCCCAGCATTTT. Translated: CASSQEGGGGQPQHF.

The CDR3: CASSVATTGEGEQYF. For the CDR3, the DNA is TGTGCCAGCAGCGTAGCTACGACGGGGGAGGGCGAGCAGTACTTC. This chain connects TRBV9 to TRBJ2-7; 7 bases are a match to TRBD2. The germline gives CDR1 SGDLS, CDR2 YYNGEE. Trimming took 0 bases from V and 6 from J; bases not matched to a gene: 9. The CDR3 length is 15 residues.

This clone has only one observation. The CDR3, as DNA: TGTGCCAGCAGCTTAGCGGCGGGGGGATCCTACGAGCAGTACTTC. Translated: CASSLAAGGSYEQYF. The J gene is TRBJ2-5, the V gene TRBV7-9, with 8 bases aligning to TRBD2. The J call is in doubt because the DNA end fits TRBJ2-7 better. The CDR3 spans 15 residues. The germline V gene encodes CDR1 SEHNR and CDR2 FQNEAQ (reference sequence).

The rearrangement uses TRBV6-5 and TRBJ1-6; no reliable D call. Trimming removed 6 bases from V and 9 bases from J, with 18 bases in between. The CDR3 runs to 15 residues. CDR1 is MNHEY and CDR2 is SVGAGI in the germline V gene. The CDR3 coding sequence is TGTGCCAGCAGCTTTGGAGGGATGATGGGTTCACCCCTCCACTTT. This translates into CASSFGGMMGSPLHF.

The CDR3 loop reads CASSLSPGLAGSEQYF. CDR3 sequence (DNA): TGCGCCAGCAGCTTGAGCCCGGGACTAGCGGGTTCCGAGCAGTACTTC. The chain has TRBV4-1 and TRBJ2-7, with 12 bases matching TRBD2. CDR3 length: 16 residues. Per the germline V gene, CDR1 is MGHRA and CDR2 is YSYEKL. Trimming removed 5 bases from V and 6 bases from J; junction bases left unmatched: 11.

The CDR3 DNA follows: TGTGCCAGCAAAACCTTCGGACAGGGGGTACTCAATCAGCCCCAGCATTTT. Translating gives CASKTFGQGVLNQPQHF. The J gene is TRBJ1-5, the V gene TRBV6-9, with 10 bases identical to TRBD1. Germline trimming cut 7 bases from V and 3 bases from J; bases unmatched to any gene: 12. The CDR3 loop spans 17 amino acids. CDR1 MNHGY and CDR2 SVAAGI come from the germline V gene.